This TCR beta chain is from a study of shared clonotypes between healthy human individuals. Whole-study findings and limits: Clonotype sharing across donors was expected to vary with sequencing depth. There were few donors, and this limited the genetic and exposure-history diversity represented.

The germline gives CDR1 SQVTM, CDR2 ANQGSEA. Germline trimming cut 6 bases from V and 0 bases from J; bases unmatched to any gene: 7. The CDR3 loop spans 15 amino acids. On this clone: Its antigen remains unidentified.

TCRdb keeps only in-frame clones here, not all; method: immunoSEQ multiplex PCR. The sample records under 600,000 clones, over 60% being singletons. The chain employs TRBV29-1 and TRBJ2-3; 9 nucleotides align to TRBD2. Sequencing was performed on PBMCs. The TCR comes from a woman aged 40 to 50 in good health. Some clones in this sample may be carry-over from other donors' samples. As DNA, the CDR3 is TGCAGCGTAGCGGGAGGTCCCCTAAGCACAGATACGCAGTATTTT. It yields the protein CSVAGGPLSTDTQYF.